Presented here are 14 T cell receptor beta chains from one specimen sequenced in a study of Ad26.COV2.S vaccination and SARS-CoV-2 variants. Clones were sequenced by immunoSEQ multiplex PCR, and TCRdb holds only the in-frame ones, with some missing. The profile shows about 350,000 clones, about 92% of them singletons. Sequencing used peripheral blood, obtained after recovery from COVID-19. Receptor source: a human donor who had recovered from COVID-19.

J is TRBJ2-5 and V is TRBV3-1 (or the pseudogene TRBV3-2); 9 positions match TRBD2. The length of the CDR3 is 16 residues. V shed 2 bases and J 3 bases; nucleotides not matched to a gene: 7. Germline V lookup: CDR1 LGHDT, CDR2 YNNKEL (reference sequence). The CDR3 sequence is CASSQRLASGEETQYF. The DNA for the CDR3 is TGTGCCAGCAGCCAACGCCTGGCTAGCGGGGAAGAGACCCAGTACTTC.

This rearrangement joins TRBV7-9 to TRBJ2-5; D may be TRBD1 (6 bases). Germline V gene sequence: CDR1 SEHNR, CDR2 FQNEAQ (reference sequence). The CDR3 is made up of 13 amino acids. Deletions cut 6 bases from V and 5 bases from J, with 13 bases between. The CDR3 DNA reads TGTGCCAGCAGTTGGCAGGGGCGGGAGACCCAGTACTTC. Protein: CASSWQGRETQYF. Combining the CDR3 with reference TRBV7-9 and TRBJ2-5 gives the whole variable domain DTGVSQNPRHKITKRGQNVTFRCDPISEHNRLYWYRQTLGQGPEFLTYFQNEAQLEKSRLLSDRFSAERPKGSFSTLEIQRTEQGDSAMYLCASSWQGRETQYFGPGTRLLVL.

The chain is built from TRBV10-2 and TRBJ2-1; 9 bases fit TRBD1. The germline gives CDR1 WSHSY, CDR2 SAAADI. The CDR3 extends over 13 amino acids. After removal of 10 bases from V and 6 bases from J, the junction contained 7 bases not matched to a gene. The CDR3 DNA reads TGCGCCACCTGGGACAGGGTAGGCAATGAGCAGTTCTTC. Its protein product is CATWDRVGNEQFF.

This rearrangement joins TRBV4-1 to TRBJ1-1, with TRBD1 as a possible D gene (5 bases). Germline CDR1 and CDR2: MGHRA and YSYEKL. Trimming stripped 9 bases from V and 2 bases from J, with 13 bases between. The CDR3 is 13 amino acids. The CDR3: CASGAGQNTEAFF. CDR3 nucleotide sequence: TGCGCCAGTGGGGCCGGGCAAAACACTGAAGCTTTCTTT.

Only a few counts were recorded for this clone. The rearrangement links TRBV18 to TRBJ1-3; D remains unclear. Germline V lookup: CDR1 KGHSH, CDR2 LQKENI. Trimming cost V 3 bases and J 0 bases, with 9 bases left between them. This CDR3 is 15 amino acids long. CDR3 coding DNA: TGTGCCAGCTCACCGTCGAGTGACTCTGGAAACACCATATATTTT. This codes for CASSPSSDSGNTIYF.

Points on this clone: A read error may produce the germline difference seen at one junction end. The same CDR3 can be traced to other DNA sequences in this sample. The chain carries TRBV13 and TRBJ2-3; maybe TRBD2 (5 bases). The V gene's germline CDR1 is PRHDT and CDR2 FYEKMQ (reference sequence). This CDR3 spans 13 amino acids. The CDR3 sequence is CASSLGGTDTQYF. The CDR3 DNA follows: TGTGCCAGCAGTTTAGGCGGGACAGATACGCAGTATTTT.

This chain joins TRBV11-2 and TRBJ2-1, with D perhaps matching TRBD2 (6 bases). Germline-derived CDR1 and CDR2 are SGHAT and FQNNGV. The germline V and J ends were trimmed by 4 bases and 8 bases, with 21 bases remaining between them. The CDR3 sequence is 16 residues long. CDR3 residues: CASSSVRVRLDDEQFF. The CDR3 nucleotides are TGTGCCAGCAGCTCCGTTAGGGTAAGACTAGACGATGAGCAGTTCTTC.

The chain couples TRBV5-1 to TRBJ2-1, with TRBD1 matching 7 bases. With V trimmed by 4 bases and J by 6 bases, 10 bases remained unmatched. Germline V CDR1 and CDR2: SGHRS, YFSETQ. This CDR3 has 15 amino acids. The CDR3 region is CASSTRQGTANEQFF. In nucleotides, the CDR3 is TGCGCCAGCAGCACCCGACAGGGCACCGCCAATGAGCAGTTCTTC.

Turning to this clone: The germline gene is not matched at one end of the junction; a read error may be the cause. Here the CDR3 reads CASNQNLTDTQYF. The DNA for the CDR3 is TGCGCCAGCAACCAAAACCTCACAGATACGCAGTATTTT. V usage is TRBV4-1 and J usage is TRBJ2-3; no reliable D call. Germline CDR1 is MGHRA and CDR2 is YSYEKL. This CDR3 has 13 residues.

The chain uses TRBV27 and TRBJ2-7; 7 nucleotides line up with TRBD1. The junction had 8 bases not matched to a gene; V was cut back by 6 bases and J by 3 bases. CDR3 size: 14 residues. In germline, CDR1 is MNHEY, CDR2 SMNVEV (reference sequence). The chain's CDR3 is CASSLGGANYEQYF. The CDR3 DNA reads as TGTGCCAGCAGCCTAGGGGGCGCAAACTACGAGCAGTACTTC.

The sample holds a few counts of this clone. The J gene is TRBJ1-6, the V gene TRBV6-4, with a possible D match to TRBD1 (6 bases). The CDR3 runs to 15 residues. The germline V gene encodes CDR1 MRHNA and CDR2 SNTAGT. V lost 3 bases and J lost 6, with 12 bases in between. The CDR3 nucleotides are TGTGCCAGCAGTGATCGGCCAGGGGCTAATTCACCCCTCCACTTT. Translated: CASSDRPGANSPLHF.

J is TRBJ1-5 and V is TRBV7-9, with unresolved D. This CDR3 region has 12 residues. Germline CDR1 is SEHNR and CDR2 is FQNEAQ (reference sequence). V lost 4 bases and J lost 7, with 8 bases in between. The CDR3 loop reads CASSYPRQPQHF. Written as DNA, the CDR3 is TGTGCCAGCAGCTACCCCAGGCAGCCCCAGCATTTT.

CDR3 nucleotides: TGTGCTAGTGGTTTAACCGGGGACATAGGCGGGGAGCTGTTTTTT. The encoded protein is CASGLTGDIGGELFF. The genes are TRBV12-5 and TRBJ2-2; D might be TRBD1 (6 bases). Trimming took 3 bases from V and 7 from J, leaving 15 bases between them. The germline gives CDR1 LGHNT, CDR2 FRNRAP. The CDR3 consists of 15 residues.

This rearrangement joins TRBV7-6 to TRBJ2-7, with D tentatively TRBD1 or TRBD2 (5 bases each). Trimming removed 2 bases from V and 6 bases from J, with 14 bases in between. CDR1 SGHVS and CDR2 FNYEAQ come from the germline V gene. The length of the CDR3 is 14 residues. The CDR3 loop reads CASSLRGPLREQYF. In DNA form, the CDR3 reads TGTGCCAGCAGCTTACGGGGCCCCCTCCGCGAGCAGTACTTC.